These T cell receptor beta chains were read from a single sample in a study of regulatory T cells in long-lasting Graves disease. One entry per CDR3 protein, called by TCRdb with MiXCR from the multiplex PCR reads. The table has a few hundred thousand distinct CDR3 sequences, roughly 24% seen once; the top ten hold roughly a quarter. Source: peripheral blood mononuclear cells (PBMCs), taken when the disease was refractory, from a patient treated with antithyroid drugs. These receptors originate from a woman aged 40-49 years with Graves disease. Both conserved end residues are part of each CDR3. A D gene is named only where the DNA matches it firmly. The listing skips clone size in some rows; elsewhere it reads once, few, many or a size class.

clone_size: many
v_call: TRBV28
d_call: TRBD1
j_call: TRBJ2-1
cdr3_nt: TGTGCCAGCACCACCTACCGGGGACAGGGCGCCTACAATGAGCAGTTCTTC
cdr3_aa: CASTTYRGQGAYNEQFF

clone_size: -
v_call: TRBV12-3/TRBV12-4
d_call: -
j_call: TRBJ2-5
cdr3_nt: TGTGCCAGCAGTTTAGTGGGCAAGCAAGAGACCCAGTACTTC
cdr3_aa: CASSLVGKQETQYF

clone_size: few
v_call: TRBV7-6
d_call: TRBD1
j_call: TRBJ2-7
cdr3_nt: TGTGCCAGCAGCTTGGACAGGGTCGAGCAGTACTTC
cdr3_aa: CASSLDRVEQYF

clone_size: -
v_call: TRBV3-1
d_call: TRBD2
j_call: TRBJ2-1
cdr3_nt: TGTGCCAGCAGCCCCCTCAGTGTAGCGGGAGGTGGTGAGCAGTTCTTC
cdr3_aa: CASSPLSVAGGGEQFF

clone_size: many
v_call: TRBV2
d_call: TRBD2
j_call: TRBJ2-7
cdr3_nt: TGTGCCAGCAGAGAGTTAACTAGCGGAAAAAACTACGAGCAGTACTTC
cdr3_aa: CASRELTSGKNYEQYF

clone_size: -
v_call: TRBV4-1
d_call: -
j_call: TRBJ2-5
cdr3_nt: TGCGCCAGCAGCCAAGATACAGGGCCCCCCATGGAGACCCAGTACTTC
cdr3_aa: CASSQDTGPPMETQYF

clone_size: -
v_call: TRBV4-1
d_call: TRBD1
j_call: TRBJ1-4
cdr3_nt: TGCGCCAGCAGCCAAGTTGACAGGGATTTGGAAAAACTGTTTTTT
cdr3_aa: CASSQVDRDLEKLFF

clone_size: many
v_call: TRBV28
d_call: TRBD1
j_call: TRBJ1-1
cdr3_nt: TGTGCCAGCAGTTTGGTAGTAGAGGACAGGGGGAGTGAAGCTTTCTTT
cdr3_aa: CASSLVVEDRGSEAFF

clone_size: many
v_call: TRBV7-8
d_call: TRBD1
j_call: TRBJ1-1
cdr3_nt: TGTGCCAGTCAGAAACAGGGGGCCTATGAAGCTTTCTTT
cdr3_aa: CASQKQGAYEAFF

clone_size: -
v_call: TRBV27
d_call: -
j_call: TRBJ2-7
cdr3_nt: TGTGCCAGCAGTTTTCAAGGACAAGGATTCTCCTACGAGCAGTACTTC
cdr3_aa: CASSFQGQGFSYEQYF

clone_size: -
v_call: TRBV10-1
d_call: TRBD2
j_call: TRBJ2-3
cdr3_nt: TGCGCCAGCAGTGAGGGTAGCGGGGACACAGATACGCAGTATTTT
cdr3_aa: CASSEGSGDTDTQYF

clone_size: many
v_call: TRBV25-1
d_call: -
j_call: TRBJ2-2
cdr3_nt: TGTGCCAGCAGTGAACGGTTGACCGGGGAGCTGTTTTTT
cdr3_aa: CASSERLTGELFF

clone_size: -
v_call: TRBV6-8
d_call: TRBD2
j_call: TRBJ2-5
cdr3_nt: TGTGCCAGCAGTTATGCCGGTGGGACTAGCGAATACTTC
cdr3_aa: CASSYAGGTSEYF

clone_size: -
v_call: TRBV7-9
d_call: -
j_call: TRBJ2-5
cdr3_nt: TGTGCCAGCAGCGGCGGGGCTTGGAAGACCCAGTACTTC
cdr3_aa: CASSGGAWKTQYF

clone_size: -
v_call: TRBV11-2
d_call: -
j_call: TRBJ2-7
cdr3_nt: TGTGCCAGCAGCTTTCGGGGATTCGAGCAGTACTTC
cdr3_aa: CASSFRGFEQYF

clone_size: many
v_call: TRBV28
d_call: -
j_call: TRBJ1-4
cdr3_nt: TGTGCCAGCAGCCGGGACCGTGTTGCAACTAATGAAAAACTGTTTTTT
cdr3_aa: CASSRDRVATNEKLFF

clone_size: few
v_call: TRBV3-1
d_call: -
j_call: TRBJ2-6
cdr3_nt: TGTGCCAGCAGCCAAGCGGCCTCTGGGGCCAACGTCCTGACTTTC
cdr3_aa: CASSQAASGANVLTF

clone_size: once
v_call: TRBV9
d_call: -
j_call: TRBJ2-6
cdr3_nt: TGTGCCAGCAGCGTATTCTCGAGGTCTGGGGCCAACGTCCTGACTTTC
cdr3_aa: CASSVFSRSGANVLTF

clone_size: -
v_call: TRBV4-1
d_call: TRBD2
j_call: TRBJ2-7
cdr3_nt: TGCGCCAGCAGCCAAGACCCTACTAAGGGGAGGGGCGAGCAGTACTTC
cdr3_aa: CASSQDPTKGRGEQYF

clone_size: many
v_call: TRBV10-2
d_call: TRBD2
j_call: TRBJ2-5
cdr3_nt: TGCGCCAGCAGCGGACTAGCGGGAGTTTCGGGGGAGACCCAGTACTTC
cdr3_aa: CASSGLAGVSGETQYF

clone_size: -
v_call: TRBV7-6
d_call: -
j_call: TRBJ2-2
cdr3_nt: TGTGCCAGCAGCGAGAGTGGGGCTTACACCGGGGAGCTGTTTTTT
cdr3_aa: CASSESGAYTGELFF

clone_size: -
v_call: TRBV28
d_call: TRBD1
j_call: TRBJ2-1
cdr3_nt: TGTGCCAGCAGTAAGGGGGACAGGGGGCGATTCAACAATGAGCAGTTCTTC
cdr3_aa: CASSKGDRGRFNNEQFF

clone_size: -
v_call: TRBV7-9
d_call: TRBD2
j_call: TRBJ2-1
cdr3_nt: TGTGCCAGCAGCTTAGTTGGGACTAGCGGGAGTGGCAATGAGCAGTTCTTC
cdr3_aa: CASSLVGTSGSGNEQFF

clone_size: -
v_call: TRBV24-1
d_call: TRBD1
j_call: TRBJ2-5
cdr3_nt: TGTGCCACCAGTGAGAGGGACAGGGGGGCAGAGACCCAGTACTTC
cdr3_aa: CATSERDRGAETQYF

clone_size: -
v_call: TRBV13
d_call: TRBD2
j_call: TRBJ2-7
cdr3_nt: TGTGCCAGCAGTTGGACTAGCGACTCATCCTACGAGCAGTACTTC
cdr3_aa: CASSWTSDSSYEQYF